Sequencing of this TCR beta chain was carried out in a study of T cells in narcolepsy. Using immunoSEQ multiplex PCR, the repertoire was profiled, and TCRdb retains in-frame clones only, with some absent. The data contain roughly 30,000 clones, just under 80% of them singletons. The sample taken for sequencing was CD45RA- memory CD4+ T cells from PBMCs. This receptor was identified in a human donor with narcolepsy.

This chain's CDR3 is CASRPGQWSEAFF. CDR3 in DNA: TGTGCCAGCAGACCGGGACAGTGGTCTGAAGCTTTCTTT. The rearrangement uses TRBV25-1 and TRBJ1-1, with 7 positions matching TRBD1. The germline CDR1 and CDR2 sequences are MGHDK and SYGVNS. Trimming cost V 6 bases and J 6 bases; bases outside gene matches: 7. The CDR3 runs to 13 residues.